Listed below are T cell receptor beta chains from one sample, sequenced in a study of siplizumab effects on memory and regulatory T cells. Assay: immunoSEQ multiplex PCR; the TCRdb copy retains only in-frame clones and omits some. The sample lists some 96,000 clones, more than 85% occurring once. The specimen was CD4+ T cells sorted from blood. The receptors come from a human donor in good health. Both conserved end residues are part of each CDR3. D genes are given only for firm matches. Clone sizes are given selectively: once, few, many, or a class where the clone is expanded.

v_gene	j_gene	d_gene	abundance	CDR3aa	CDR3nt
TRBV28	TRBJ2-7	-	-	CASKRGHPYEQYF	TGTGCCAGCAAACGGGGACACCCGTACGAGCAGTACTTC
TRBV28	TRBJ1-5	TRBD1	-	CASSSGTGGVYQPQHF	TGTGCCAGCAGTTCCGGGACAGGGGGGGTCTATCAGCCCCAGCATTTT
TRBV4-2	TRBJ1-2	-	-	CASSQDNDRAYGYTF	TGTGCCAGCAGCCAAGATAACGACAGAGCCTATGGCTACACCTTC
TRBV18	TRBJ1-6	-	few	CASSPGGLSGSPLHF	TGTGCCAGCTCCCCGGGGGGGCTTAGCGGTTCACCCCTCCACTTT
TRBV5-6	TRBJ1-2	-	-	CASSLFDTGDGYTF	TGTGCCAGCAGCTTGTTTGATACGGGGGATGGCTACACCTTC
TRBV2	TRBJ2-5	-	once	CASRGVETQYF	TGTGCCAGCAGGGGAGTGGAGACCCAGTACTTC
TRBV10-3	TRBJ2-7	TRBD1	few	CAISPDRGGYGQYF	TGTGCCATCAGTCCGGACAGGGGAGGCTACGGGCAGTACTTC
TRBV29-1	TRBJ1-5	-	-	CSVCTGWGANQPQHF	TGCAGCGTTTGTACAGGGTGGGGGGCTAATCAGCCCCAGCATTTT
TRBV29-1	TRBJ1-4	TRBD1	-	CSARGTGGTEKLFF	TGCAGCGCCAGAGGGACAGGGGGAACTGAAAAACTGTTTTTT
TRBV5-1	TRBJ2-3	TRBD1	-	CASSPRGQGYLGTDTQYF	TGCGCCAGCAGCCCGAGGGGACAGGGATACCTCGGCACAGATACGCAGTATTTT
TRBV6-5	TRBJ2-1	TRBD1	once	CASGRGLTYNEQFF	TGTGCCAGTGGCAGGGGGCTGACCTACAATGAGCAGTTCTTC
TRBV7-2	TRBJ2-4	-	-	CASSPVGGSDIQYF	TGTGCCAGCAGCCCGGTCGGGGGAAGTGACATTCAGTACTTC
TRBV15	TRBJ2-2	-	-	CATSREGQYTGELFF	TGTGCCACCAGCAGAGAGGGGCAGTATACCGGGGAGCTGTTTTTT
TRBV7-3	TRBJ2-7	TRBD1	-	CASSPDRDYEQYF	TGTGCCAGCAGCCCCGACAGGGACTACGAGCAGTACTTC
TRBV5-1	TRBJ2-1	-	once	CASSPSGDSSYNEQFF	TGCGCCAGCAGCCCCTCGGGGGACAGCTCCTACAATGAGCAGTTCTTC
TRBV6-5	TRBJ2-1	TRBD1	-	CASSYSRTGGYNEQFF	TGTGCCAGCAGTTACAGTCGGACAGGGGGTTACAATGAGCAGTTCTTC
TRBV7-2	TRBJ2-5	-	once	CASSLIETQYF	TGTGCCAGCAGCTTAATCGAGACCCAGTACTTC
TRBV5-1	TRBJ2-3	TRBD2	-	CASSLVARGTSTDTQYF	TGCGCCAGCAGCTTGGTTGCGCGGGGGACCAGCACAGATACGCAGTATTTT
TRBV5-1	TRBJ1-1	-	-	CASRGGASGEAFF	TGCGCCAGCCGCGGGGGGGCTAGTGGTGAAGCTTTCTTT
TRBV7-9	TRBJ1-6	-	-	CASSLGPYNSPLHF	TGTGCCAGCAGCTTAGGGCCGTATAATTCACCCCTCCACTTT
TRBV19	TRBJ2-2	-	-	CASTRGGQRTGELFF	TGTGCCAGTACCCGGGGGGGACAGAGGACCGGGGAGCTGTTTTTT
TRBV10-3	TRBJ1-2	TRBD1	-	CAISDQGQGYGYTF	TGTGCCATCAGTGACCAAGGACAGGGGTATGGCTACACCTTC
TRBV6-1	TRBJ1-2	-	-	CVSARDGYTF	TGTGTCTCGGCAAGAGATGGCTACACCTTC
TRBV7-3	TRBJ2-2	TRBD2	once	CASREPGLAGTGELFF	TGTGCCAGCAGGGAACCGGGACTAGCGGGCACCGGGGAGCTGTTTTTT
TRBV6-5	TRBJ1-2	-	-	CASSSRGGNGYTF	TGTGCCAGCAGTTCCAGAGGGGGGAATGGCTACACCTTC
TRBV9	TRBJ2-7	-	-	CASSKGGGYEQYF	TGTGCCAGCAGCAAGGGAGGAGGATACGAGCAGTACTTC
TRBV9	TRBJ2-3	TRBD1	-	CASSDRGVTDTQYF	TGTGCCAGCAGCGACAGGGGGGTCACAGATACGCAGTATTTT
TRBV30	TRBJ1-4	-	-	CAWSDAYGGGEKLFF	TGTGCCTGGAGTGACGCGTATGGCGGAGGTGAAAAACTGTTTTTT
TRBV5-1	TRBJ2-3	TRBD2	once	CASSLLLAGPTDTQYF	TGCGCCAGCAGCTTATTACTAGCGGGGCCCACAGATACGCAGTATTTT
TRBV6-1	TRBJ1-1	-	-	CASSAFEAFF	TGTGCCAGCAGTGCCTTTGAAGCTTTCTTT
TRBV7-7	TRBJ2-2	TRBD2	-	CASTGGHGELFF	TGTGCCAGCACGGGGGGTCACGGGGAGCTGTTTTTT